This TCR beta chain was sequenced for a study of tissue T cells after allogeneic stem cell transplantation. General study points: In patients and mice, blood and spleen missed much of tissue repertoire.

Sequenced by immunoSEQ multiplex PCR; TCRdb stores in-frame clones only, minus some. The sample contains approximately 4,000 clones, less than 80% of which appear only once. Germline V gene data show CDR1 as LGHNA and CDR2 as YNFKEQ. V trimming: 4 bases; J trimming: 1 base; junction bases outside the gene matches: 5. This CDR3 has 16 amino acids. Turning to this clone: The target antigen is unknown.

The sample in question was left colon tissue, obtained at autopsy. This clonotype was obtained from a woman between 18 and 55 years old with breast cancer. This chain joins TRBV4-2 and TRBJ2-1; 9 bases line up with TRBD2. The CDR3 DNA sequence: TGTGCCAGCAGCCCTACTAGCGGGCAATCCTACAATGAGCAGTTCTTC. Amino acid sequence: CASSPTSGQSYNEQFF.